This T cell receptor beta chain was found in a study of cytomegalovirus exposure and HLA in healthy donors. Study outcomes and limitations: Roughly uniform sequencing depth across donors was assumed, possibly incorrectly.

Of note for this clone: Its antigen is unknown.

The V and J ends lost 5 bases and 0 bases respectively, with 7 bases between them. There are 13 residues in the CDR3. Germline lookup yields CDR1 MNHEY and CDR2 SMNVEV (reference sequence). It was with 60 Vbeta and 13 Jbeta primers that the PCR ran. Repertoires were generated with immunoSEQ multiplex PCR, while TCRdb's copy carries only in-frame clones and drops some. The table has 110,000 to 150,000 clones, 65% to 85% seen once. Material for sequencing was PBMCs. The chain couples TRBV27 to TRBJ1-1; D remains unclear. The TCR originated in a woman aged 40-49 years in good health and CMV-seropositive. The CDR3 DNA sequence: TGTGCCAGCAGTCGGGGAATGAACACTGAAGCTTTCTTT. Amino acid sequence: CASSRGMNTEAFF.